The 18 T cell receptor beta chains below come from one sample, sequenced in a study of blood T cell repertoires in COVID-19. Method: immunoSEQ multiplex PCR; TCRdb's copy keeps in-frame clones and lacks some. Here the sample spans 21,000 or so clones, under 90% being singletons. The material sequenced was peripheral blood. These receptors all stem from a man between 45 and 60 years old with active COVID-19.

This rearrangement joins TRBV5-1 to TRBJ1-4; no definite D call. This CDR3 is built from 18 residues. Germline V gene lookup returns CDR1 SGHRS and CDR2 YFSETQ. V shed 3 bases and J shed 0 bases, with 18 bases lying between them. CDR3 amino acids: CASSYGIFRVSTNEKLFF. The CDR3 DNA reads TGCGCCAGCAGCTATGGAATCTTCCGGGTCTCAACTAATGAAAAACTGTTTTTT. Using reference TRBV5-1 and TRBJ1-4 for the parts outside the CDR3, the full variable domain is KAGVTQTPRYLIKTRGQQVTLSCSPISGHRSVSWYQQTPGQGLQFLFEYFSETQRNKGNFPGRFSGRQFSNSRSEMNVSTLELGDSALYLCASSYGIFRVSTNEKLFFGSGTQLSVL.

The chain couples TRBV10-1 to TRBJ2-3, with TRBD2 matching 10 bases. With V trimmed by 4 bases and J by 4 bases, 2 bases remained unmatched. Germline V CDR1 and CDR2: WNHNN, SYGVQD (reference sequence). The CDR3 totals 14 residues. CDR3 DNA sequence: TGCGCCAGCAGTGGAGCGGGGGGGCCAGATACGCAGTATTTT. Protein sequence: CASSGAGGPDTQYF.

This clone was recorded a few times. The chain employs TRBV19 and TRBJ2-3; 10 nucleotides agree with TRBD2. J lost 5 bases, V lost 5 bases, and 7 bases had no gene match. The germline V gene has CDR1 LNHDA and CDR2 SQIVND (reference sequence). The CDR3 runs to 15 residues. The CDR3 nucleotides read TGTGCCAGTAGTTTCTCTAGCGGGGGAATAGATACGCAGTATTTT. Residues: CASSFSSGGIDTQYF.

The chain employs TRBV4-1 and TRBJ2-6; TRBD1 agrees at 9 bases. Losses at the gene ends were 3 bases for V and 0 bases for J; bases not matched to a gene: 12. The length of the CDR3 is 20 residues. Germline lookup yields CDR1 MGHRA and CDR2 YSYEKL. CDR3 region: CASSHPALRDRVSGANVLTF. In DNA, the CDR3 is TGCGCCAGCAGCCACCCCGCCCTCCGGGACAGGGTCTCTGGGGCCAACGTCCTGACTTTC.

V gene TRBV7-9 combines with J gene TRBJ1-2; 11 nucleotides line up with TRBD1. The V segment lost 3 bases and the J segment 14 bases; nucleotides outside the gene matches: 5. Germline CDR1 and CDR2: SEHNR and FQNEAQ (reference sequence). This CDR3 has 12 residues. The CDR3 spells CASSFSGQGVTF. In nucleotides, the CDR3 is TGTGCCAGCAGCTTTTCGGGACAGGGGGTTACCTTC.

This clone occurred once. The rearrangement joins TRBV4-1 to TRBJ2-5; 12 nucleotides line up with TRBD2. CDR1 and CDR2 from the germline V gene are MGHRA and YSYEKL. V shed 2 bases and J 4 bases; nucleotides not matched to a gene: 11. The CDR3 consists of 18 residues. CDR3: CASSQRTPLAGGRETQYF. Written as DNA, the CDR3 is TGCGCCAGCAGCCAACGAACTCCTCTAGCGGGGGGGCGAGAGACCCAGTACTTC.

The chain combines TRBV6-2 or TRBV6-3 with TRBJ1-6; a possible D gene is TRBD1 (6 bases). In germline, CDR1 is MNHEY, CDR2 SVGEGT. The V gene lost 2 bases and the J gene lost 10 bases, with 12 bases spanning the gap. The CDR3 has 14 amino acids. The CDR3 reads CASSYQGLGSPLHF. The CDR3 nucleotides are TGTGCCAGCAGTTACCAGGGGTTGGGATCACCCCTCCACTTT.

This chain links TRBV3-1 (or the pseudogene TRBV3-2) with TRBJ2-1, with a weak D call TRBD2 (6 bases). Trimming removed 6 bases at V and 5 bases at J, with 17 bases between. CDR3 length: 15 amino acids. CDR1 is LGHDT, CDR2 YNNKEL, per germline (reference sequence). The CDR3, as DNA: TGTGCCAGCAGTCTCGAGGCCGGGACTCACAATGAGCAGTTCTTC. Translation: CASSLEAGTHNEQFF.

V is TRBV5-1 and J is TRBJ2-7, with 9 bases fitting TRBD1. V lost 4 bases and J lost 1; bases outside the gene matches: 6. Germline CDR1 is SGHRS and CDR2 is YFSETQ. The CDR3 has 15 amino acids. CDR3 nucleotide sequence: TGCGCCAGCAGCATGACCGACAGGGGGTCCTACGAGCAGTACTTC. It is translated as CASSMTDRGSYEQYF.

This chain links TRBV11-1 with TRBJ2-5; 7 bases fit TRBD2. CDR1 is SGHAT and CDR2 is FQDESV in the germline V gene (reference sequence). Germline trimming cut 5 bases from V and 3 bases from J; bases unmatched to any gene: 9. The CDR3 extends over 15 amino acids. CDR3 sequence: CASSPVGAGEETQYF. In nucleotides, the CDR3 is TGTGCCAGCAGCCCCGTCGGCGCGGGGGAAGAGACCCAGTACTTC.

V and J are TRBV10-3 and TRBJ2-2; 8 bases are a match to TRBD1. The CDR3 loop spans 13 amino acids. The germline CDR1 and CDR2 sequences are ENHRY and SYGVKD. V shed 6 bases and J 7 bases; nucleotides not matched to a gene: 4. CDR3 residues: CAIRGQVGGELFF. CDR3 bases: TGTGCCATCAGGGGACAGGTGGGCGGGGAGCTGTTTTTT.

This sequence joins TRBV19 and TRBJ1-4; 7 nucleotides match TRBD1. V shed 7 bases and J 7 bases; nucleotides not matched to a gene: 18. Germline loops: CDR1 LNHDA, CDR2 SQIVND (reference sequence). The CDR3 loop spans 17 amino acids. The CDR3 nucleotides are TGTGCCAGTACTCCTCATGCAGGGGGTTCGTCTATTGAAAAACTGTTTTTT. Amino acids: CASTPHAGGSSIEKLFF.

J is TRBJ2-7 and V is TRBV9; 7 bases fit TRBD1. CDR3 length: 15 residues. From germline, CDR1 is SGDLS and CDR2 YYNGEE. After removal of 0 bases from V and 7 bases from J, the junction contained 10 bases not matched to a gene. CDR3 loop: CASSVGWKTGWEQYF. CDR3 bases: TGTGCCAGCAGCGTAGGTTGGAAGACAGGGTGGGAGCAGTACTTC.

The chain's CDR3 is CASSFGGTGVQPQHF. The CDR3, as DNA: TGTGCCAGCAGCTTTGGAGGGACTGGTGTCCAGCCCCAGCATTTT. J is TRBJ1-5 and V is TRBV5-8, with a weak D call TRBD1 (5 bases). Germline assignment: CDR1 SGHTS and CDR2 YDEGEE. V was clipped by 2 bases and J by 7 bases, with 16 bases between them. The CDR3 contains 15 residues.

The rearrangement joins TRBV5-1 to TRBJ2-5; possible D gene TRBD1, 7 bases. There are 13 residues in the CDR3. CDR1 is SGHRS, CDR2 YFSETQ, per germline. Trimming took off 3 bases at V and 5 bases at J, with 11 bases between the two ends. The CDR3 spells CASSSTGRETQYF. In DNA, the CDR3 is TGCGCCAGCAGCTCGACAGGGAGGGAGACCCAGTACTTC.

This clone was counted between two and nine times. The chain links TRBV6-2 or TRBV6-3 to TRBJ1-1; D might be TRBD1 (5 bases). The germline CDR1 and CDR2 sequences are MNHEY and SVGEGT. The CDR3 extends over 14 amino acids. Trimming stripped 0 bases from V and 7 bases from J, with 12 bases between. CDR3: CASSYSMDTGEAFF. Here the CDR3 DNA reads TGTGCCAGCAGTTACTCGATGGACACTGGTGAAGCTTTCTTT.

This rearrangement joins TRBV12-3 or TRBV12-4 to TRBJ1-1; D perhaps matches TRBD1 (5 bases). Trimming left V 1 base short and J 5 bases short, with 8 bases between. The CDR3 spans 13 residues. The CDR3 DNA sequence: TGTGCCAGCAGTTTAGAGGGGATGACTGAAGCTTTCTTT. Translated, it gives CASSLEGMTEAFF.

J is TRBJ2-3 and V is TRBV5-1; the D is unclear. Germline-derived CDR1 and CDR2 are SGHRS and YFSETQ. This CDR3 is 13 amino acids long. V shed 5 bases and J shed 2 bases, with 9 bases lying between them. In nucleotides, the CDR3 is TGCGCCAGCAGTCTTGAGAACACAGATACGCAGTATTTT. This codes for CASSLENTDTQYF.